Presented here are 5 T cell receptor beta chains from one specimen sequenced in a study of PD-1 blockade in classical Hodgkin lymphoma. The table came from immunoSEQ multiplex PCR; TCRdb's copy has only in-frame clones and leaves some out. Among fewer than 100,000 clones listed, approximately 94% were seen once. As for time point: cycle 4 day 1 (C4D1), after 6 weeks of nivolumab. All trial patients relapsed after autologous stem cell transplantation. The starting material was peripheral blood mononuclear cells (PBMCs), obtained before the fourth cycle of nivolumab. The receptor set was obtained from a human donor with classical Hodgkin lymphoma.

The rearrangement links TRBV27 to TRBJ1-2; possibly TRBD1 for D (5 bases). The germline V gene encodes CDR1 MNHEY and CDR2 SMNVEV (reference sequence). This CDR3 region has 14 residues. V gave up 3 bases and J gave up 6 bases, with 14 bases separating them. The CDR3 coding sequence is TGTGCCAGCAGTTTCTCCGATCGGGGGGATGGCTACACCTTC. Translation gives CASSFSDRGDGYTF.

The CDR3 DNA is TGTGCCAGCGGCTATATAGGGGAAAAACTGTTTTTT. This codes for CASGYIGEKLFF. The chain employs TRBV19 and TRBJ1-4; D is uncertain. V shed 9 bases and J shed 8 bases, with 13 bases lying between them. CDR1 and CDR2 (germline): LNHDA, SQIVND (reference sequence). This CDR3 has 12 amino acids.

This chain uses TRBV15 with TRBJ1-2, with 9 positions matching TRBD1. V shed 3 bases, J shed 4 bases, and the junction held 6 bases outside the gene matches. This CDR3 region has 15 residues. Germline CDR1 LNHNV, CDR2 YYDKDF (reference sequence). In DNA, the CDR3 is TGTGCCACCAGCAGTGATCCGACAGGGGGCTATGGCTACACCTTC. This codes for CATSSDPTGGYGYTF.

This rearrangement joins TRBV11-2 to TRBJ2-7; 10 bases are shared with TRBD2. The CDR3 spans 16 residues. Germline CDR1 reads SGHAT; CDR2 reads FQNNGV. Trimming cost V 1 base and J 5 bases; bases outside gene matches: 8. The CDR3 reads CASSLGSGRVRDEQYF. The CDR3 DNA follows: TGTGCCAGCAGCTTAGGGAGCGGGAGGGTTCGAGACGAGCAGTACTTC.

This clone is a singleton in its sample. This chain joins TRBV29-1 and TRBJ1-5; 7 nucleotides match TRBD1. There are 17 residues in the CDR3. In germline, CDR1 is SQVTM, CDR2 ANQGSEA. Unmatched junction bases numbered 10, after V lost 0 bases and J lost 2 bases. The CDR3: CSVEDPPLTGRNQPQHF. Here the CDR3 DNA reads TGCAGCGTTGAAGATCCCCCTCTGACAGGGCGCAATCAGCCCCAGCATTTT. The full variable domain, rest sourced from reference TRBV29-1 and TRBJ1-5, is SAVISQKPSRDICQRGTSLTIQCQVDSQVTMMFWYRQQPGQSLTLIATANQGSEATYESGFVIDKFPISRPNLTFSTLTVSNMSPEDSSIYLCSVEDPPLTGRNQPQHFGDGTRLSIL.